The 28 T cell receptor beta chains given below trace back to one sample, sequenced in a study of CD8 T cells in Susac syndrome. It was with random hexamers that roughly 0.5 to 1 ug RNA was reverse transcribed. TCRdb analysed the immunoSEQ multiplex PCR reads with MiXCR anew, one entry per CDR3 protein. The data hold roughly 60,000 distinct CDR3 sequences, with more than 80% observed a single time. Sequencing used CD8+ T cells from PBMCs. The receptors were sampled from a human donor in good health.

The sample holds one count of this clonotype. CDR3 coding DNA: TGTGCCAGCACCGCGACAGGGAGCACAGATACGCAGTATTTT. Protein product: CASTATGSTDTQYF. This chain links TRBV6-1 with TRBJ2-3, with 7 bases that match TRBD1. The CDR3 runs to 14 residues. From germline, CDR1 is MNHNS and CDR2 SASEGT. J lost 0 bases, V lost 7 bases, and 4 bases had no gene match.

CDR3 residues: CASSRNPGQEFYGYTF. The CDR3 DNA follows: TGTGCCAGCAGTCGTAATCCGGGACAGGAATTCTATGGCTACACCTTC. This chain links TRBV6-1 with TRBJ1-2; 8 nucleotides align to TRBD1. Germline assignment: CDR1 MNHNS and CDR2 SASEGT. The length of the CDR3 is 16 residues. The trim removed 5 bases at V and 4 bases at J, leaving 12 bases unmatched.

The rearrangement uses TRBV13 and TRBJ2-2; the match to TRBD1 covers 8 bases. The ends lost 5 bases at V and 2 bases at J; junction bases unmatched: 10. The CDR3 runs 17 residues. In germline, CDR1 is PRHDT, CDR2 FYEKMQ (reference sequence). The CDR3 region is CASSLFQTGVNTGELFF. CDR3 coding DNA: TGTGCCAGCAGCCTGTTCCAGACAGGGGTTAACACCGGGGAGCTGTTTTTT.

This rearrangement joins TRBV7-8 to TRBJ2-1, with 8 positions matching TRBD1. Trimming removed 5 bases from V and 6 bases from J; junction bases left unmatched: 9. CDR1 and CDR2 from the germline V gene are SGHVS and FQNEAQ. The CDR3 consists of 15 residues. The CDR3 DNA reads TGTGCCAGCAGCCCCGGGACAGGTGTAGGCAATGAGCAGTTCTTC. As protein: CASSPGTGVGNEQFF.

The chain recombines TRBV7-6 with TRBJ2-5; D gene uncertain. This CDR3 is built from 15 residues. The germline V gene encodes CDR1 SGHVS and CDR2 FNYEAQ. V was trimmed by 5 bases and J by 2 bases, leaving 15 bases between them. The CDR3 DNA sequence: TGTGCCAGCAGCGAAACTACCGGGCCGCAAGAGACCCAGTACTTC. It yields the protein CASSETTGPQETQYF.

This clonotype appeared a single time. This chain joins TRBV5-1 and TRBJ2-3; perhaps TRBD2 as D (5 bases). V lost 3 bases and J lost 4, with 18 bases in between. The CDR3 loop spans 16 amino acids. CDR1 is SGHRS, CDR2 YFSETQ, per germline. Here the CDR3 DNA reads TGCGCCAGCAGCTGGCCGCGACGGGGAAAAGCAGATACGCAGTATTTT. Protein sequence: CASSWPRRGKADTQYF.

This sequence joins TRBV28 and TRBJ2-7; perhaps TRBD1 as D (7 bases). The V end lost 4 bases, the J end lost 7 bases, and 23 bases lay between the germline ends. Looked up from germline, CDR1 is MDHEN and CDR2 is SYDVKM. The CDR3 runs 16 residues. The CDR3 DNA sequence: TGTGCCAGCAGTTCGCCCTTGACAGGGACTGGAGGGGAGCAGTACTTC. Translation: CASSSPLTGTGGEQYF. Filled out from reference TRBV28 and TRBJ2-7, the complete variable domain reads DVKVTQSSRYLVKRTGEKVFLECVQDMDHENMFWYRQDPGLGLRLIYFSYDVKMKEKGDIPEGYSVSREKKERFSLILESASTNQTSMYLCASSSPLTGTGGEQYFGPGTRLTVT.

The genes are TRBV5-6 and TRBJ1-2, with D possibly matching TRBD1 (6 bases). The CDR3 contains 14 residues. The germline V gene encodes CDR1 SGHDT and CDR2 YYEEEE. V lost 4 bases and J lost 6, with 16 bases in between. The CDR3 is CASSPAGTYDGYTF. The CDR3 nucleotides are TGTGCCAGCAGCCCGGCCGGGACATATGATGGCTACACCTTC.

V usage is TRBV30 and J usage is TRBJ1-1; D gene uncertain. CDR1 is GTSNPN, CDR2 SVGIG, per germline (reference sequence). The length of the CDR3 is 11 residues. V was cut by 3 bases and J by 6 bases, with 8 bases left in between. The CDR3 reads CAWRVGPEAFF. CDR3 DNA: TGTGCCTGGAGAGTTGGGCCTGAAGCTTTCTTT.

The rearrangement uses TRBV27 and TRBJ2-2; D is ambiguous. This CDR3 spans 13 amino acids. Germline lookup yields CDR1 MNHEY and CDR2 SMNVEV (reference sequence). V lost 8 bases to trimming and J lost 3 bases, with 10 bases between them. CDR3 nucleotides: TGTGCCAGCGCAAGACCCGACACCGGGGAGCTGTTTTTT. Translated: CASARPDTGELFF.

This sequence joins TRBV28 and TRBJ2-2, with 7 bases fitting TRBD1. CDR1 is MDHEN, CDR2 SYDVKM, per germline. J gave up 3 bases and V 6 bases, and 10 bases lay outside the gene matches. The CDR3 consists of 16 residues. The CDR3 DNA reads TGTGCCAGCAGCCCTGCGGACAGGTTAGACACCGGGGAGCTGTTTTTT. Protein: CASSPADRLDTGELFF. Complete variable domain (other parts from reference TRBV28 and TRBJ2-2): DVKVTQSSRYLVKRTGEKVFLECVQDMDHENMFWYRQDPGLGLRLIYFSYDVKMKEKGDIPEGYSVSREKKERFSLILESASTNQTSMYLCASSPADRLDTGELFFGEGSRLTVL.

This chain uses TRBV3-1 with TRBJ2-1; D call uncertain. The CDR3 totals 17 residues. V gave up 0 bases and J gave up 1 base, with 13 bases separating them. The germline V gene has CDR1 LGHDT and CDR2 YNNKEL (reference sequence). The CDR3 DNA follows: TGTGCCAGCAGCCAAGATACGTCTAGTGTGTCCTACAATGAGCAGTTCTTC. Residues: CASSQDTSSVSYNEQFF.

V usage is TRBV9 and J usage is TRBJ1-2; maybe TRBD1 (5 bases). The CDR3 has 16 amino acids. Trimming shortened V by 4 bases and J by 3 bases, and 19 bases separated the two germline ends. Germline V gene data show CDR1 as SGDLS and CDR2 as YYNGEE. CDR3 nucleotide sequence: TGTGCCAGCAGCCTGCTGGCAGGGTTTATGGACTATGGCTACACCTTC. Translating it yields CASSLLAGFMDYGYTF.

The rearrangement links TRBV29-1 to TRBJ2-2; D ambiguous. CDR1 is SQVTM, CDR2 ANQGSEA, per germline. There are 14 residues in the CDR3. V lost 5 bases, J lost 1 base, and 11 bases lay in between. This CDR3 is CSVKSELNTGELFF. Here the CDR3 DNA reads TGCAGCGTTAAGTCGGAGCTGAACACCGGGGAGCTGTTTTTT.

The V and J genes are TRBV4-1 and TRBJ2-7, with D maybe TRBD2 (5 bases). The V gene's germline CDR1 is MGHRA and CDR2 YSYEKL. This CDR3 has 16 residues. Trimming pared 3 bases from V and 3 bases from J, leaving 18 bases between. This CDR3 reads CASSQAAGGSNYEQYF. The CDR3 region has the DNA TGCGCCAGCAGCCAGGCAGCAGGTGGGAGCAACTACGAGCAGTACTTC.

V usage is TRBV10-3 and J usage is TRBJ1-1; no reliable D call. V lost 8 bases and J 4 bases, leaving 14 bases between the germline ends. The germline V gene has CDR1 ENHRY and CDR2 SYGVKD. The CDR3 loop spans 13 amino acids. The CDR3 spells CAIPLQEGTEAFF. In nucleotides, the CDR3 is TGTGCCATCCCGCTACAAGAGGGCACTGAAGCTTTCTTT.

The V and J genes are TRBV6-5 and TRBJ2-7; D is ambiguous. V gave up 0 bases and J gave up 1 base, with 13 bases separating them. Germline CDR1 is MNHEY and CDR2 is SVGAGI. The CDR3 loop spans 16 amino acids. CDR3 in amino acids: CASSYSIGTASYEQYF. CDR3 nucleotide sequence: TGTGCCAGCAGTTACTCGATCGGCACAGCTTCCTACGAGCAGTACTTC.

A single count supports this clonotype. DNA for the CDR3: TGTGCCAGCAGCCTCAGACAGGGGTATGGCACCGGGGAGCTGTTTTTT. Amino acids: CASSLRQGYGTGELFF. V gene TRBV11-2 combines with J gene TRBJ2-2; 8 bases align to TRBD1. Per germline, CDR1 SGHAT and CDR2 FQNNGV. This CDR3 region has 16 residues. Trimming took 5 bases from V and 4 from J; bases not matched to a gene: 9. Looking up the rest from reference TRBV11-2 and TRBJ2-2 gives the full variable domain: EAGVAQSPRYKIIEKRQSVAFWCNPISGHATLYWYQQILGQGPKLLIQFQNNGVVDDSQLPKDRFSAERLKGVDSTLKIQPAKLEDSAVYLCASSLRQGYGTGELFFGEGSRLTVL.

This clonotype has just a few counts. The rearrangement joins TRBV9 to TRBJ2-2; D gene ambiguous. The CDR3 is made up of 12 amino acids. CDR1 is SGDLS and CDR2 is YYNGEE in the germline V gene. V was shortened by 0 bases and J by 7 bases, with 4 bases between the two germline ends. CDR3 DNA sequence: TGTGCCAGCAGCGTAGTAGACGGGGAGCTGTTTTTT. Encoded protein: CASSVVDGELFF.

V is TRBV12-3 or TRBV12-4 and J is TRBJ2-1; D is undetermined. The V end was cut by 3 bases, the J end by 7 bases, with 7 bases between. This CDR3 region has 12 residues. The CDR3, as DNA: TGTGCCAGCAGTTTGTGGGGTAATGAGCAGTTCTTC. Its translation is CASSLWGNEQFF.

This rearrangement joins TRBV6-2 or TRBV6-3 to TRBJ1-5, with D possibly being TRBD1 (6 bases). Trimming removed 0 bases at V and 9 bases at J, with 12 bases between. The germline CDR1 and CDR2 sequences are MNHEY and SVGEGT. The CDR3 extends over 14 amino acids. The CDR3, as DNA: TGTGCCAGCAGTTACTCCGGGGGGCCCTGGCCCCAGCATTTT. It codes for CASSYSGGPWPQHF.

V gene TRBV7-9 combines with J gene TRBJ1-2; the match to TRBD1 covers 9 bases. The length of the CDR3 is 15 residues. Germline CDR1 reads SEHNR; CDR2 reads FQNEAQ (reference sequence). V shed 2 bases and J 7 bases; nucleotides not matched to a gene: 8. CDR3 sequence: CASSLPGQGMGGYTF. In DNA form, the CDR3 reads TGTGCCAGCAGCTTACCCGGACAGGGGATGGGTGGCTACACCTTC.

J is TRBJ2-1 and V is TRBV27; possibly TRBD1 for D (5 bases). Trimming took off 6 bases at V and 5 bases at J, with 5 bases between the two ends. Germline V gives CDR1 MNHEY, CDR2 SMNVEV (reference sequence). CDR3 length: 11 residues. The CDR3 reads CASRGDNEQFF. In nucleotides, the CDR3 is TGTGCCAGCAGAGGGGACAATGAGCAGTTCTTC.

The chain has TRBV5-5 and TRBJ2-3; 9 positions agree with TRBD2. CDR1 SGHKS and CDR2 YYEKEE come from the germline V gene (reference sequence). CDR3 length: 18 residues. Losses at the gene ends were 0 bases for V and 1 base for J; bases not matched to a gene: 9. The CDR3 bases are TGTGCCAGCAGCTTGGATTTTCGCGGGGGGGCAGGCACAGATACGCAGTATTTT. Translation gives CASSLDFRGGAGTDTQYF.

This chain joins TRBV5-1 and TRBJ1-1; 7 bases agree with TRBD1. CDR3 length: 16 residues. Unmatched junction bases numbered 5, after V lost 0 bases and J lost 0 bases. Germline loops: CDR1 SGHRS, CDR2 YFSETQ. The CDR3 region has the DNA TGCGCCAGCAGCTTGGTGGGACAGACCTTGAACACTGAAGCTTTCTTT. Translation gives CASSLVGQTLNTEAFF. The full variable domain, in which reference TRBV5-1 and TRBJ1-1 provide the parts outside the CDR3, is KAGVTQTPRYLIKTRGQQVTLSCSPISGHRSVSWYQQTPGQGLQFLFEYFSETQRNKGNFPGRFSGRQFSNSRSEMNVSTLELGDSALYLCASSLVGQTLNTEAFFGQGTRLTVV.

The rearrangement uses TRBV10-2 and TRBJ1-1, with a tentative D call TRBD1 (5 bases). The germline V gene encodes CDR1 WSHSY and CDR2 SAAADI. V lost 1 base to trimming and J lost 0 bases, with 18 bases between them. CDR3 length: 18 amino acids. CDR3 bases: TGCGCCAGCAGTGAGTTGTTAGGAGGGGACGGCATGAACACTGAAGCTTTCTTT. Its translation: CASSELLGGDGMNTEAFF.

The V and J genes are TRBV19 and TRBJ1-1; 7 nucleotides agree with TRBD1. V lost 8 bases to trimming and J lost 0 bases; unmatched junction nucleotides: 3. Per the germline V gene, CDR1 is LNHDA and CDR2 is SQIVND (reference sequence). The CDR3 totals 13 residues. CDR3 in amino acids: CASVDRMNTEAFF. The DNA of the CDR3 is TGTGCCAGTGTGGACAGGATGAACACTGAAGCTTTCTTT.

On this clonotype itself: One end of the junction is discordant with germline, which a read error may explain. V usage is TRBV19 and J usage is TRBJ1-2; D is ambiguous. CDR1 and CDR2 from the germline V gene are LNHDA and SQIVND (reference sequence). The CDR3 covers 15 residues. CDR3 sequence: CAGSIDREGLYGYTF. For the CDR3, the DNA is TGTGCCGGTAGTATAGATCGAGAAGGACTCTATGGCTACACCTTC.